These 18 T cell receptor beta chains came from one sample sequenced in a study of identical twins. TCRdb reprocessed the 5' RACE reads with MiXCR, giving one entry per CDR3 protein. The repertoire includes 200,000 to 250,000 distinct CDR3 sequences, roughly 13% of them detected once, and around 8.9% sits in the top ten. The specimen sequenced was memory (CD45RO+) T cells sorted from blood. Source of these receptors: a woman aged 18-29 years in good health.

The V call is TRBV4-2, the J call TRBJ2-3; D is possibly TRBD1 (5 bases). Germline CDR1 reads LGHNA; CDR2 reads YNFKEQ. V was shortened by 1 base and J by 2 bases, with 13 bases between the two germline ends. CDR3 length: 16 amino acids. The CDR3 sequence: CASSQGGYRNTDTQYF. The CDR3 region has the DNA TGTGCCAGCAGCCAAGGGGGCTACCGTAACACAGATACGCAGTATTTT.

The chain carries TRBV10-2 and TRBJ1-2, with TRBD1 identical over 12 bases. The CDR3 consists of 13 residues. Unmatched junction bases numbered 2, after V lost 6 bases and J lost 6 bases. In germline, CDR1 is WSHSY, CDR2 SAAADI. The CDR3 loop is CASRGQGADGYTF. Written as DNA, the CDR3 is TGCGCCAGCAGGGGACAGGGGGCGGATGGCTACACCTTC.

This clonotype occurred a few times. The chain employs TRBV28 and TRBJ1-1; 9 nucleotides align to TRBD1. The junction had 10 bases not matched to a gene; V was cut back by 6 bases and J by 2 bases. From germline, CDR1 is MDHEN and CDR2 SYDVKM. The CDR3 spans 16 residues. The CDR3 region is CASSLNRDRVNTEAFF. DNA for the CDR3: TGTGCCAGCAGCTTAAACCGGGACAGGGTTAACACTGAAGCTTTCTTT.

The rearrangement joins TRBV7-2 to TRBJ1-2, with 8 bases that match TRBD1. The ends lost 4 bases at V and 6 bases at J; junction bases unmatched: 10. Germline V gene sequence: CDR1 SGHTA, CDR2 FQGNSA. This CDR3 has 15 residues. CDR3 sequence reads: CASSSGQGRSHGYTF. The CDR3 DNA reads TGTGCCAGCAGCTCCGGACAGGGACGGTCCCATGGCTACACCTTC.

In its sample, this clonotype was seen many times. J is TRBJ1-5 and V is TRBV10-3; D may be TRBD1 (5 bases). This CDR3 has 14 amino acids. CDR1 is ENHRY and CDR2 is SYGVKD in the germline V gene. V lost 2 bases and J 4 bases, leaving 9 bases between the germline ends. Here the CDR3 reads CAISEGDGNQPQHF. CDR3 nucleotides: TGTGCCATCAGTGAGGGGGACGGGAATCAGCCCCAGCATTTT.

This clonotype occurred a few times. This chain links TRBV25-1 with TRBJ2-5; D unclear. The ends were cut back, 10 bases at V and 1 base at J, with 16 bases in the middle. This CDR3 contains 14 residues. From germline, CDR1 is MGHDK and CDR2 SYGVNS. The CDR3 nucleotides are TGTGCCACATCTCGCGGCGGAATCCAAGAGACCCAGTACTTC. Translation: CATSRGGIQETQYF.

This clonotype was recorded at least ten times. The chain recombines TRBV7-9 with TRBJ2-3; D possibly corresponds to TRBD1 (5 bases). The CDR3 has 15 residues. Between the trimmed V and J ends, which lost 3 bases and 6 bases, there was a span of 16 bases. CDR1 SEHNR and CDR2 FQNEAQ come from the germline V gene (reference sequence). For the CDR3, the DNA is TGTGCCAGCAGCTTCCTCGCTTCTGGGGCGGATACGCAGTATTTT. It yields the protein CASSFLASGADTQYF.

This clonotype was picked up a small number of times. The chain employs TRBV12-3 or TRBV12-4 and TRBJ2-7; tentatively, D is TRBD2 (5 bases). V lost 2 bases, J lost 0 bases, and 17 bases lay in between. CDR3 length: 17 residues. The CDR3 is CASSLKGGPVVSYEQYF. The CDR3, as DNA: TGTGCCAGCAGTTTAAAAGGCGGGCCGGTAGTCTCCTACGAGCAGTACTTC.

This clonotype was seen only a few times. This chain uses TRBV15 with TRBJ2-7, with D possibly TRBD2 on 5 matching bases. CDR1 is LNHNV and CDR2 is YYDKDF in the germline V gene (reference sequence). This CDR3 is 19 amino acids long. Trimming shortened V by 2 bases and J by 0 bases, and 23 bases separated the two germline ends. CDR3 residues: CATSRLQLLAGAPSYEQYF. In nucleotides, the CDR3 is TGTGCCACCAGCAGATTACAACTTCTGGCGGGTGCCCCCTCCTACGAGCAGTACTTC.

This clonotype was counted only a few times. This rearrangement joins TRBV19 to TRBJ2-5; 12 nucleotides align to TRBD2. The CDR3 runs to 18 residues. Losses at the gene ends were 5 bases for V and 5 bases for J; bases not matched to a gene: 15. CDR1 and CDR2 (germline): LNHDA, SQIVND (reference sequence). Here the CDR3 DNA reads TGTGCCAGTAGTTCACGAGTCCTAGCGGGGGGGCGTCCGGAGACCCAGTACTTC. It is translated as CASSSRVLAGGRPETQYF.

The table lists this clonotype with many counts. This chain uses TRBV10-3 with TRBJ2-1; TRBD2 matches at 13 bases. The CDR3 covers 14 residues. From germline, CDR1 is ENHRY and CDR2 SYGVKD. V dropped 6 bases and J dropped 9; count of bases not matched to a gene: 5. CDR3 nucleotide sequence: TGTGCCATCAGAGGACTAGCGGGAGACGGTGAGCAGTTCTTC. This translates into CAIRGLAGDGEQFF.

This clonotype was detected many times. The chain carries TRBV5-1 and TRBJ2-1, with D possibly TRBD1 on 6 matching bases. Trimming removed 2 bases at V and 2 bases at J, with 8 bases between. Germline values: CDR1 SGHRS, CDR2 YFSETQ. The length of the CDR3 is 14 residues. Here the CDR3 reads CASSFTGPYNEQFF. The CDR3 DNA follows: TGCGCCAGCAGCTTCACAGGGCCCTACAATGAGCAGTTCTTC.

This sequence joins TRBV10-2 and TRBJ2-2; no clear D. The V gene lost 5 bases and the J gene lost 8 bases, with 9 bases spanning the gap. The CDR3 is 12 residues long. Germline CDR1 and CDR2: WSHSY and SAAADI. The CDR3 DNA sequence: TGCGCCAGCAGTCCCATCCCTGGGGAGCTGTTTTTT. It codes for CASSPIPGELFF.

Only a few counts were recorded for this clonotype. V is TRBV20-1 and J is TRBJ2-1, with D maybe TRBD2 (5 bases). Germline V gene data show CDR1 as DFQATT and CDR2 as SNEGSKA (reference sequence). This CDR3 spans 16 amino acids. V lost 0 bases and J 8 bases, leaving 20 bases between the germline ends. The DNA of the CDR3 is TGCAGTGCTAGAGATCGGACCGATCTACCGAGGGATGAGCAGTTCTTC. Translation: CSARDRTDLPRDEQFF.

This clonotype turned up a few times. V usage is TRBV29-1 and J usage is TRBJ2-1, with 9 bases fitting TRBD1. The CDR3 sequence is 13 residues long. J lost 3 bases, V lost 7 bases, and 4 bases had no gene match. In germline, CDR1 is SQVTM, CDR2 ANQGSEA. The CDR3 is CSGRTGDYNEQFF. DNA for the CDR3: TGCAGCGGGCGGACAGGGGACTACAATGAGCAGTTCTTC.

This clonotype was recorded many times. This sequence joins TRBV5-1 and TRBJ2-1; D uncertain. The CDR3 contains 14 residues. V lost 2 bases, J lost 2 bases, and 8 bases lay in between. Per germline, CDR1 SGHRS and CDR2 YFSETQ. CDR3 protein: CASSFEGAYNEQFF. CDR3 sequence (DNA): TGCGCCAGCAGCTTCGAAGGAGCCTACAATGAGCAGTTCTTC.

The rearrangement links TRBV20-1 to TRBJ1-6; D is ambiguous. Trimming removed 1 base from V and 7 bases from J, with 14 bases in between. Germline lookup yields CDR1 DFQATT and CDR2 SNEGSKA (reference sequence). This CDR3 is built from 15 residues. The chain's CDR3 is CSARGVNTDNSPLHF. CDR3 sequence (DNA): TGCAGTGCTAGAGGTGTCAACACTGACAATTCACCCCTCCACTTT.

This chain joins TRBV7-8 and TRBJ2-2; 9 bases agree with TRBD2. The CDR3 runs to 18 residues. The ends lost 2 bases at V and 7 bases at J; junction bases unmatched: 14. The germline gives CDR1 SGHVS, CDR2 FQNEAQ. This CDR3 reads CASSLQGGRAEVYGELFF. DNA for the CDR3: TGTGCCAGCAGCTTACAGGGCGGGAGGGCAGAGGTTTACGGGGAGCTGTTTTTT. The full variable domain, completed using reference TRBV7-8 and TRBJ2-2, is GAGVSQSPRYKVAKRGQDVALRCDPISGHVSLFWYQQALGQGPEFLTYFQNEAQLDKSGLPSDRFFAERPEGSVSTLKIQRTQQEDSAVYLCASSLQGGRAEVYGELFFGEGSRLTVL.